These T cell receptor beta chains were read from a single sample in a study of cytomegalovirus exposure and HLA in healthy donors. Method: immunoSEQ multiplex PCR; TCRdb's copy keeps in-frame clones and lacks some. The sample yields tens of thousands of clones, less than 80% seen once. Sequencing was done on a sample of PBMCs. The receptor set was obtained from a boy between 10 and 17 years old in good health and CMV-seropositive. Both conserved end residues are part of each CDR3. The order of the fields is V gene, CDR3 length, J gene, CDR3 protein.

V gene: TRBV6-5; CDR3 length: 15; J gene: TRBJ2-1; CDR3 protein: CASSYSGQGAREQFF
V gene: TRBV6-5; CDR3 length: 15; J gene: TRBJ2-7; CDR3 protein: CASSYGGIGSYEQYF
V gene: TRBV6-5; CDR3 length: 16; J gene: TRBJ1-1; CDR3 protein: CASSYSSPVMNTEAFF
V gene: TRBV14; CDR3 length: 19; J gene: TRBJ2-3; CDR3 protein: CASSQDPATPLPGTDTQYF
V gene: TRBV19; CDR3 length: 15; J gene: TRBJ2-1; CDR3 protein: CASSIWDRAYNEQFF
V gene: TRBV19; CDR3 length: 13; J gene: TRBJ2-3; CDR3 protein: CASKMRGTDTQYF
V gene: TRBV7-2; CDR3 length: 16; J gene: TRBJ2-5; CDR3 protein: CASSRSTGKIGETQYF
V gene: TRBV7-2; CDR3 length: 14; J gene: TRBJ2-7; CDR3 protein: CASSFNQGTYEQYF
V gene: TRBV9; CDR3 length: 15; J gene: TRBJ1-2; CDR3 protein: CASSAEATVLRGYTF
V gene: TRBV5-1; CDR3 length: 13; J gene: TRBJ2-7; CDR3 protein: CASSRDRSYEQYF
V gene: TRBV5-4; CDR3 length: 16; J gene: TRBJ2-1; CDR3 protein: CASSLGGGGLSNEQFF
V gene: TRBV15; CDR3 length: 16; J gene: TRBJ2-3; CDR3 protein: CATSKGLAGGQDTQYF
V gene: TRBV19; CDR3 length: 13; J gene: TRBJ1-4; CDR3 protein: CATQDSYNEKLFF
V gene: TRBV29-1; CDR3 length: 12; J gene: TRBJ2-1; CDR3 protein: CSVVTGEHEQFF
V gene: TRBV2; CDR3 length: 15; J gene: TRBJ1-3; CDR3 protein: CASRGGIPSGNTIYF
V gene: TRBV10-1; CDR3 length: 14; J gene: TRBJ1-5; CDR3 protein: CASNWAGVHQPQHF
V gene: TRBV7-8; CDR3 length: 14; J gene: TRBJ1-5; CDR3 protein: CASSTDRANQPQHF
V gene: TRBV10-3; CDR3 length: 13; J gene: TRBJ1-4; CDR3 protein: CAIRRGYNEKLFF
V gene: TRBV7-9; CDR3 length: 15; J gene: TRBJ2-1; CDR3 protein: CASSLASGTSSEQFF
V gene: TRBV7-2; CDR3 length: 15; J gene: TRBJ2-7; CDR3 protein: CASSLAGGIFNEQYF
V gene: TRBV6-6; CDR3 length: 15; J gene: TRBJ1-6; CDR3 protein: CASSYSGDYNSPLHF
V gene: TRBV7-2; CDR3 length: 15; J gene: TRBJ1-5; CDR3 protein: CASSLRGYSNQPQHF
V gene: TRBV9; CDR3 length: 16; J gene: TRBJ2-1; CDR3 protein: CASSVERVVTYNEQFF
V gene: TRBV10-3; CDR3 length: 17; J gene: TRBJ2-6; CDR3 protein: CAIRPGQGSSGANVLTF
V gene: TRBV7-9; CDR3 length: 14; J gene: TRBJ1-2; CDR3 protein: CASSLNEGDYGYTF
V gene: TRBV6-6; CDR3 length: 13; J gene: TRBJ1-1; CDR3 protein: CASSPTRNTEAFF
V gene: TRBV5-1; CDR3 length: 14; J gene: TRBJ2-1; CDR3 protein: CASSLDRGNNEQFF
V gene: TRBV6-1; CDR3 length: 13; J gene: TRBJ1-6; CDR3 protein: CATYPGGGSPLHF
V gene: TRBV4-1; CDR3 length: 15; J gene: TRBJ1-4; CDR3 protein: CASSPEPGLNEKLFF
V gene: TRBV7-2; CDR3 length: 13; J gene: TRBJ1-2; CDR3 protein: CASSRGPNYGYTF
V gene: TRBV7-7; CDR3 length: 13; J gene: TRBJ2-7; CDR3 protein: CASSLGLGDEQYF
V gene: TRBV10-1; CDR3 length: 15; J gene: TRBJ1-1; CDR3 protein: CASRPSRGMNTEAFF
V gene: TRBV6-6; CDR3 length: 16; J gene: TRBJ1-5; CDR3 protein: CASSKINRGSNQPQHF
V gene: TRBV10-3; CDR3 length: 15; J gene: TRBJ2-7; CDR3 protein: CAISERQGGFYEQYF
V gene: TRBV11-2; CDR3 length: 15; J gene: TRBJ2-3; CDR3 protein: CASTHSRGGTDTQYF
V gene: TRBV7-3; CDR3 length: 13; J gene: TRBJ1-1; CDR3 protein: CASSLGGKTEAFF
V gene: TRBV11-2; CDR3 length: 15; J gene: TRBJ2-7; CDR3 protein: CASSLELAVSYEQYF
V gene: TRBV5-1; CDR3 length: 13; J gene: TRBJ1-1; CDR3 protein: CASNPAGSTEAFF
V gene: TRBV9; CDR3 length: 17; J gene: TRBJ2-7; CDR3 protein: CASSPQTAGGGAYEQYF
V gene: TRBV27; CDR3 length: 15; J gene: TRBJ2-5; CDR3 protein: CASSSPGQGTQTQYF
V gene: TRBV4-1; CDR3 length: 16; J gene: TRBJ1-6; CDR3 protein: CASSQAGPGDNSPLNF
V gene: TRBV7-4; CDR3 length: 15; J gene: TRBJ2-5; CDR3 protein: CASSPPGLAGETQYF
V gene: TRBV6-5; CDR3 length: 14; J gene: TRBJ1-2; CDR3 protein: CASSYDGQSYGYTF
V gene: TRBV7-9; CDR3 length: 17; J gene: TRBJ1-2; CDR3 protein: CASSLAGTGGAGYGYTF
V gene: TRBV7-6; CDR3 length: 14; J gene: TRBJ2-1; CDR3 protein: CASSLGSGFNEQFF
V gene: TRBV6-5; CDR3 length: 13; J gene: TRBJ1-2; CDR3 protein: CASGAGPNYGYTF
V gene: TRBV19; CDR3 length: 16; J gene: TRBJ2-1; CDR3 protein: CASTRTSGSSYNEQFF